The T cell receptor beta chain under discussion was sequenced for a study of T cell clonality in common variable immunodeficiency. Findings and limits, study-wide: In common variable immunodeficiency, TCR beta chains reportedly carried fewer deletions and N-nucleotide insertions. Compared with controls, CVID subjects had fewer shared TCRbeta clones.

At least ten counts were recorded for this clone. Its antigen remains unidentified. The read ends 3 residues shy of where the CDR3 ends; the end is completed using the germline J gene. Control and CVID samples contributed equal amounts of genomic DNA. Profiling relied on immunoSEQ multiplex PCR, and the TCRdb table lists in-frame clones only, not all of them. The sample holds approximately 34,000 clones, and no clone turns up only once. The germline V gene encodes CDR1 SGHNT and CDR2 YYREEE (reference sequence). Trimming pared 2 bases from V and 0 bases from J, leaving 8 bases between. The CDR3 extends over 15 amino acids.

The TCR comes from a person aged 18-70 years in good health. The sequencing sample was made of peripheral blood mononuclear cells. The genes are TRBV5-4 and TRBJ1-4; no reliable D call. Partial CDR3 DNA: TGTGCCAGCAGCTTATTGGGCGCAACTAATGAAAAA. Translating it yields CASSLLGATNEK. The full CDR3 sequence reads CASSLLGATNEKLFF.